The 25 T cell receptor beta chains presented below share a single source sample, sequenced in a study of post-analysis software for immune sequencing data. Whole-study findings and limits: Roughly 5 TRBV segments (TRBV5-6, TRBV5-1 and TRBV20-1 among them) occurred more frequently in patients than in controls.

Built from TCR beta cDNA, the libraries had unique molecular identifiers in them. TCRdb reprocessed the PCR reads with MiXCR, giving one entry per CDR3 protein. The top ten clones hold 4.5% to 7.5% of a sample with about 540,000 distinct CDR3 sequences, around 34% of them seen once. For these receptors, no antigen is known. The sequenced material came from blood. The receptors come from a girl between 2 and 17 years old with multiple sclerosis.

The chain carries TRBV7-9 and TRBJ2-1; 9 positions match TRBD2. This CDR3 comprises 14 residues. CDR1 and CDR2 from the germline V gene are SEHNR and FQNEAQ (reference sequence). J lost 7 bases, V lost 4 bases, and 5 bases had no gene match. The CDR3 reads CASSWAGGPNEQFF. CDR3 nucleotides: TGTGCCAGCAGCTGGGCGGGGGGGCCGAATGAGCAGTTCTTC.

The J gene is TRBJ1-4, the V gene TRBV28; D is unresolved. The CDR3 is 15 residues long. The V end lost 3 bases, the J end lost 8 bases, and 16 bases lay between the germline ends. Germline CDR1 reads MDHEN; CDR2 reads SYDVKM. The CDR3 here is CASSFPAPGSEKLFF. The CDR3 nucleotides are TGTGCCAGCAGTTTTCCCGCCCCCGGGAGCGAAAAACTGTTTTTT.

This clonotype was seen once. This chain links TRBV6-5 with TRBJ1-3; D remains ambiguous. Germline CDR1 MNHEY, CDR2 SVGAGI. The CDR3 runs 12 residues. Trimming left V 10 bases short and J 3 bases short, with 10 bases between. CDR3 nucleotide sequence: TGTGCCACCCGCCCAAATGGAAACACCATATATTTT. Residues: CATRPNGNTIYF.

This clonotype was seen a few times. The rearrangement uses TRBV29-1 and TRBJ2-7, with 8 bases aligning to TRBD2. CDR1 and CDR2 (germline): SQVTM, ANQGSEA. This CDR3 has 13 residues. V dropped 3 bases and J dropped 2; count of bases not matched to a gene: 3. The CDR3 is CSVEPGGAYEQYF. CDR3 sequence (DNA): TGCAGCGTTGAGCCCGGGGGGGCCTACGAGCAGTACTTC.

The genes are TRBV20-1 and TRBJ1-5; 10 bases line up with TRBD1. V shed 3 bases and J 4 bases; nucleotides not matched to a gene: 6. The CDR3 covers 15 residues. Looked up from germline, CDR1 is DFQATT and CDR2 is SNEGSKA (reference sequence). CDR3 region: CSASLGTGANQPQHF. The CDR3 nucleotides are TGCAGTGCTAGCTTGGGGACAGGGGCAAATCAGCCCCAGCATTTT.

The chain combines TRBV2 with TRBJ1-1, with a tentative D call TRBD1 (6 bases). V was clipped by 4 bases and J by 1 base, with 16 bases between them. The CDR3 loop spans 16 amino acids. Germline V lookup: CDR1 SNHLY, CDR2 FYNNEI. The CDR3 sequence is CASSGRGMRGNTEAFF. CDR3 DNA: TGTGCCAGCAGTGGAAGGGGGATGAGAGGGAACACTGAAGCTTTCTTT.

This clonotype was recorded a few times. The chain recombines TRBV20-1 with TRBJ1-1; D remains unclear. CDR1 is DFQATT, CDR2 SNEGSKA, per germline (reference sequence). This CDR3 contains 16 residues. Trimming shortened V by 1 base and J by 4 bases, and 19 bases separated the two germline ends. The CDR3, as DNA: TGCAGTGCTAGAGGGGATGGGAGTCGCTTTGGCACTGAAGCTTTCTTT. It codes for CSARGDGSRFGTEAFF.

The genes are TRBV29-1 and TRBJ2-4; perhaps D is TRBD1 or TRBD2 (5 bases each). Germline V CDR1 and CDR2: SQVTM, ANQGSEA. The CDR3 extends over 12 amino acids. V was trimmed by 5 bases and J by 4 bases, leaving 9 bases between them. The CDR3 loop reads CSVRDVKNIQYF. The DNA of the CDR3 is TGCAGCGTTCGGGACGTAAAAAACATTCAGTACTTC.

This clonotype showed up just a few times. CDR3 sequence: CASKLLAVTDTQYF. The CDR3 DNA is TGTGCCAGCAAACTACTAGCGGTCACAGATACGCAGTATTTT. The chain links TRBV6-5 to TRBJ2-3, with 8 bases that match TRBD2. The V segment lost 7 bases and the J segment 2 bases; nucleotides outside the gene matches: 5. The CDR3 has 14 amino acids. CDR1 is MNHEY and CDR2 is SVGAGI in the germline V gene.

This chain joins TRBV5-1 and TRBJ2-7; a weak D match, TRBD1 (5 bases). Between the trimmed V and J ends, which lost 0 bases and 0 bases, there was a span of 13 bases. The CDR3 consists of 16 residues. Germline CDR1 SGHRS, CDR2 YFSETQ. CDR3 residues: CASSLGPRQSSYEQYF. The CDR3 DNA sequence: TGCGCCAGCAGCTTGGGTCCCCGACAGAGCTCCTACGAGCAGTACTTC.

The gene calls are TRBV4-1 and TRBJ1-5; 7 bases are shared with TRBD1. The germline V gene encodes CDR1 MGHRA and CDR2 YSYEKL. CDR3 size: 15 residues. V was pared by 2 bases and J by 4 bases, with 5 bases of the junction left unmatched. The chain's CDR3 is CASSQTLGQNQPQHF. The CDR3 coding sequence is TGCGCCAGCAGCCAAACTTTGGGACAGAATCAGCCCCAGCATTTT.

CDR3 amino acids: CASSSTRSSYNEQYF. The CDR3 region has the DNA TGTGCCAGCAGCTCGACTAGGTCCTCCTACAATGAGCAGTACTTC. The chain employs TRBV7-3 and TRBJ2-7; D might be TRBD2 (6 bases). Per the germline V gene, CDR1 is SGHTA and CDR2 is FQGTGA. The CDR3 contains 15 residues. V lost 4 bases and J lost 7, with 20 bases in between.

The sample holds a few counts of this clonotype. This rearrangement joins TRBV5-6 to TRBJ2-3; TRBD1 is a possible D gene (5 bases). CDR3 length equals 15 residues. Germline V gene sequence: CDR1 SGHDT, CDR2 YYEEEE. Trimming took off 0 bases at V and 2 bases at J, with 10 bases between the two ends. The CDR3, as DNA: TGTGCCAGCAGCTTGGAGGGGAAGGTCACAGATACGCAGTATTTT. It is translated as CASSLEGKVTDTQYF.

The J gene is TRBJ2-7, the V gene TRBV20-1, with unresolved D. This CDR3 has 15 amino acids. Trimming left V 1 base short and J 0 bases short, with 13 bases between. Germline V gene lookup returns CDR1 DFQATT and CDR2 SNEGSKA (reference sequence). CDR3 DNA sequence: TGCAGTGCTAGAGTCCTCGGCTTCAGCTCCTACGAGCAGTACTTC. Residues: CSARVLGFSSYEQYF.

The table lists this clonotype with many counts. CDR3 sequence (DNA): TGTGCCAGCAGCCCGAGGGGACCGGGCTTAGATACGCAGTATTTT. Its protein product is CASSPRGPGLDTQYF. The chain recombines TRBV6-2 or TRBV6-3 with TRBJ2-3; D may correspond to TRBD1 or TRBD2 (5 bases each). Germline V gene lookup returns CDR1 MNHEY and CDR2 SVGEGT. The CDR3 contains 15 residues. Between the trimmed V and J ends, which lost 6 bases and 5 bases, there was a span of 18 bases.

This chain links TRBV20-1 with TRBJ2-7; tentatively, D is TRBD2 (6 bases). The V end lost 6 bases, the J end lost 6 bases, and 18 bases lay between the germline ends. Germline V CDR1 and CDR2: DFQATT, SNEGSKA (reference sequence). This CDR3 has 13 amino acids. CDR3 nucleotides: TGCAGTGCCCGGGACTTGGTGGATGGCGAGCAGTACTTC. It specifies CSARDLVDGEQYF.

The sample holds a few counts of this clonotype. The chain joins TRBV2 to TRBJ2-5; no clear D. The germline V gene encodes CDR1 SNHLY and CDR2 FYNNEI. The CDR3 consists of 13 residues. Deletions cut 4 bases from V and 7 bases from J, with 13 bases between. The CDR3 bases are TGTGCCAGCAGTGTGCCGTGGTCTGGGACCCAGTACTTC. Amino acid sequence: CASSVPWSGTQYF.

The CDR3 DNA sequence: TGCAGTGCTAGCCCGGACGGCCGCAATCAGCCCCAGCATTTT. It specifies CSASPDGRNQPQHF. The chain links TRBV20-1 to TRBJ1-5, with D unresolved. The CDR3 length is 14 residues. Germline V gene data show CDR1 as DFQATT and CDR2 as SNEGSKA (reference sequence). Trimming removed 3 bases at V and 2 bases at J, with 11 bases between.

The rearrangement joins TRBV10-2 to TRBJ2-3, with D possibly being TRBD2 (5 bases). The CDR3 covers 15 residues. V was clipped by 6 bases and J by 2 bases, with 15 bases between them. Germline V gives CDR1 WSHSY, CDR2 SAAADI. The chain's CDR3 is CASSRPSQATDTQYF. CDR3 sequence (DNA): TGCGCCAGCAGCAGGCCTAGCCAAGCCACAGATACGCAGTATTTT.

Of note for this clonotype: A junction end diverges from the germline sequence, so it may reflect a read error. The J gene is TRBJ2-2, the V gene TRBV5-1, with unresolved D. CDR1 and CDR2 from the germline V gene are SGHRS and YFSETQ. This CDR3 region has 12 residues. CDR3 nucleotide sequence: TGTGCCAGCAGCTTAACGTACGGGGAGCTGTTTTTT. Its translation is CASSLTYGELFF.

This chain connects TRBV9 to TRBJ1-2; D gene unclear. The CDR3 length is 17 residues. Germline V lookup: CDR1 SGDLS, CDR2 YYNGEE. The ends were cut back, 3 bases at V and 0 bases at J, with 18 bases in the middle. The CDR3 here is CASSGDKGIGPNYGYTF. Here the CDR3 DNA reads TGTGCCAGCAGCGGGGATAAGGGAATAGGGCCTAACTATGGCTACACCTTC.

The rearrangement links TRBV27 to TRBJ2-1; 7 bases fit TRBD2. Germline-derived CDR1 and CDR2 are MNHEY and SMNVEV (reference sequence). The CDR3 is made up of 16 amino acids. Trimming removed 7 bases from V and 0 bases from J; junction bases left unmatched: 9. CDR3 nucleotide sequence: TGTGCCAGCAAGGGCTTTTCGGGGGGCTCCTACAATGAGCAGTTCTTC. Residues: CASKGFSGGSYNEQFF.

This clonotype was seen only once. The chain uses TRBV29-1 and TRBJ1-1; D is ambiguous. Germline values: CDR1 SQVTM, CDR2 ANQGSEA. V was trimmed by 8 bases and J by 10 bases, leaving 23 bases between them. This CDR3 comprises 13 residues. CDR3 amino acids: CSSSSRQSFRAFF. Here the CDR3 DNA reads TGCAGCTCCTCTTCTAGACAAAGTTTTCGAGCTTTCTTT.

This sequence joins TRBV20-1 and TRBJ1-1; D unresolved. Trimming shortened V by 5 bases and J by 4 bases, and 11 bases separated the two germline ends. The length of the CDR3 is 12 residues. CDR1 and CDR2 from the germline V gene are DFQATT and SNEGSKA (reference sequence). CDR3 sequence reads: CSAVDGITEAFF. CDR3 DNA sequence: TGCAGTGCTGTTGACGGTATCACTGAAGCTTTCTTT.

This clonotype came up a few times. CDR3 sequence (DNA): TGTGCCACCAGCGGGCTAGCAGTGGAGACCCAGTACTTC. Protein: CATSGLAVETQYF. The chain couples TRBV15 to TRBJ2-5, with D maybe TRBD2 (5 bases). The CDR3 has 13 residues. The germline V and J ends were trimmed by 5 bases and 5 bases, with 12 bases remaining between them. The germline CDR1 and CDR2 sequences are LNHNV and YYDKDF (reference sequence).